The rows below give T cell receptor beta chains drawn from one sample of a study of blood T cell repertoires in COVID-19. Clones were read by immunoSEQ multiplex PCR, and TCRdb kept only the in-frame ones, dropping some. The sample lists roughly 140,000 clones; roughly 86% were seen once. The sequencing input was peripheral blood. The receptors shown here come from a human donor in a cohort sampled during active COVID-19. CDR3s include the opening cysteine and the closing phenylalanine or tryptophan. D genes are given only for firm matches. Not every row has a clone size; where given, it reads once, few, many or a size class.

j_gene	v_gene	d_gene	len	abundance	CDR3nt	CDR3aa
TRBJ2-6	TRBV19	TRBD2	15	.	TGTGCCAGTAGTATTCGGGGGGAAGGGGCCAACGTCCTGACTTTC	CASSIRGEGANVLTF
TRBJ2-1	TRBV6-6	.	15	.	TGTGCCAGCAGTTACCCCTCCGGACTACGGAATGAGCAGTTCTTC	CASSYPSGLRNEQFF
TRBJ2-1	TRBV5-1	TRBD2	17	.	TGCGCCAGCAGCTTGGAAGTAGCGGGAGGCTCCTACAATGAGCAGTTCTTC	CASSLEVAGGSYNEQFF
TRBJ1-3	TRBV3-1/TRBV3-2	.	16	.	TGTGCCAGCAGCCAAGATGAGACAATCTCTGGAAACACCATATATTTT	CASSQDETISGNTIYF
TRBJ2-2	TRBV10-1	.	14	.	TGCGCCAGCAGAGAGGGTCGGGACACCGGGGAGCTGTTTTTT	CASREGRDTGELFF
TRBJ1-2	TRBV19	.	12	.	TGTGCCAGTTCGGGGGGAAGGTATGGCTACACCTTC	CASSGGRYGYTF
TRBJ1-2	TRBV7-9	TRBD1	13	.	TGTGCCAGCAGCAGCCAGGGGGACTATGGCTACACCTTC	CASSSQGDYGYTF
TRBJ1-3	TRBV28	TRBD1	13	.	TGTGCCAGCAGTCTAGACAGGGTAAACACCATATATTTT	CASSLDRVNTIYF
TRBJ2-1	TRBV18	TRBD2	14	few	TGTGCCAGCTCACCACAGACTAGCGGGATCGAGCAGTTCTTC	CASSPQTSGIEQFF
TRBJ1-2	TRBV5-1	TRBD1	14	.	TGCGCCAGCAGCTTCGGGACAGAATTCTATGGCTACACCTTC	CASSFGTEFYGYTF
TRBJ1-5	TRBV2	.	13	few	TGTGCCACCCGACAGAATAGCAATCAGCCCCAGCATTTT	CATRQNSNQPQHF
TRBJ2-3	TRBV6-5	TRBD2	16	.	TGTGCCAGCAGTTACTCGGGACTAGCGGGAGAAGATACGCAGTATTTT	CASSYSGLAGEDTQYF
TRBJ1-6	TRBV11-2	.	14	.	TGTGCCAGCACCGAGAGGGCGCATAATTCACCCCTCCACTTT	CASTERAHNSPLHF
TRBJ2-2	TRBV9	TRBD2	18	.	TGTGCCAGCAGCGAGGTCCTGGGGAGCGGGGGCCGCACCGGGGAGCTGTTTTTT	CASSEVLGSGGRTGELFF
TRBJ2-5	TRBV29-1	.	12	.	TGCAGCGTTGTTCAGGCCCAAGAGACCCAGTACTTC	CSVVQAQETQYF
TRBJ2-1	TRBV11-3	TRBD2	15	.	TGTGCCAGCAGCGGAGGACTAGCGGGAGTCAATGAGCAGTTCTTC	CASSGGLAGVNEQFF
TRBJ2-3	TRBV9	TRBD2	15	.	TGTGCCAGCAGCGGAGCGGGGAGGACGGGAGATACGCAGTATTTT	CASSGAGRTGDTQYF
TRBJ1-1	TRBV5-1	TRBD1	14	.	TGCGCCAGCAGCTTAACAGGGGGTAACACTGAAGCTTTCTTT	CASSLTGGNTEAFF
TRBJ2-1	TRBV7-3	.	13	.	TGTGCCAGCAGCTTAGAGGCTCTCAATGAGCAGTTCTTC	CASSLEALNEQFF
TRBJ2-1	TRBV27	TRBD2	14	.	TGTGCCAGCAGTATAGGGACTAGCTATCGTGAGCAGTTCTTC	CASSIGTSYREQFF